This T cell receptor (beta chain) was obtained from a study of control samples from healthy donors and cancer patients. This clone was observed a few times. Assay: immunoSEQ multiplex PCR; the TCRdb copy retains only in-frame clones and omits some. The sample carries some 200,000 clones, roughly 94% recorded once. Germline assignment: CDR1 ENHRY and CDR2 SYGVKD. The length of the CDR3 is 14 residues. Trimming cost V 4 bases and J 1 base; bases outside gene matches: 2. Sequencing was performed on blood. The receptor was isolated from a man aged 45-65 years in good health. The chain links TRBV10-3 to TRBJ2-5; TRBD2 aligns across 8 bases. CDR3 DNA: TGTGCCATCAGTGCAGCGGGGGTCCAAGAGACCCAGTACTTC. This sequence encodes CAISAAGVQETQYF.